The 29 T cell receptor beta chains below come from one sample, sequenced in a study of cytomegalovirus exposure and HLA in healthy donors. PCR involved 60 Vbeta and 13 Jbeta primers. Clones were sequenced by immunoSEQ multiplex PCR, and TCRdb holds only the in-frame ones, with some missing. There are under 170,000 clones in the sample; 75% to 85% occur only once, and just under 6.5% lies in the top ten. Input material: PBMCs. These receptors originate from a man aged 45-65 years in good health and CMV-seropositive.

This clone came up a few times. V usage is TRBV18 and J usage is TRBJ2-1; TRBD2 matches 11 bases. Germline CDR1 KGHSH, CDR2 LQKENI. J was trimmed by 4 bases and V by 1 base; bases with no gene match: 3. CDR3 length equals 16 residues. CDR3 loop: CASSPLGTSGYNEQFF. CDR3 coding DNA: TGTGCCAGCTCACCACTCGGGACTAGCGGATACAATGAGCAGTTCTTC.

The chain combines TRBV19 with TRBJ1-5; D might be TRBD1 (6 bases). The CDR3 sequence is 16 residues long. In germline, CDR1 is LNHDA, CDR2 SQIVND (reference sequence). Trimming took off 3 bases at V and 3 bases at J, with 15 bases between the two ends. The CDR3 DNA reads TGTGCCAGTAGTATGAGGGGGAGGGCCTTCAATCAGCCCCAGCATTTT. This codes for CASSMRGRAFNQPQHF.

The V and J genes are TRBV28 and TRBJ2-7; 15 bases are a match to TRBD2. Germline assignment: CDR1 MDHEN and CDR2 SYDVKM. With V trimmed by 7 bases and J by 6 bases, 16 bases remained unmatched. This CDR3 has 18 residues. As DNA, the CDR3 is TGTGCCAGCATTCCTAGCCCGGGACTAGCGGGAGGTCTTCGCGAGCAGTACTTC. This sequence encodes CASIPSPGLAGGLREQYF.

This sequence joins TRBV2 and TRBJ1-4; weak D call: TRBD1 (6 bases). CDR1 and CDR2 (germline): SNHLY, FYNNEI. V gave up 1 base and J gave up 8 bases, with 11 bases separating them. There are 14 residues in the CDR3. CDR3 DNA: TGTGCCAGCAGTGAAGACAGGGATGGAGAAAAACTGTTTTTT. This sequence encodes CASSEDRDGEKLFF.

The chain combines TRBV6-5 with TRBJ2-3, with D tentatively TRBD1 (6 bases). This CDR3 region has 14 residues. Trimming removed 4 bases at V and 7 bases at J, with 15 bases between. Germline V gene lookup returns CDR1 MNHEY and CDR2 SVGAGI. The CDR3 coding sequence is TGTGCCAGCAGTTTCGCAGGGGAACGGTATACGCAGTATTTT. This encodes CASSFAGERYTQYF.

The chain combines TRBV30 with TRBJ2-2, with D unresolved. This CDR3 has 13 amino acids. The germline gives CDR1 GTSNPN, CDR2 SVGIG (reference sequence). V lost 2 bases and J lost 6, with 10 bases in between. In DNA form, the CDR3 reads TGTGCCTGGAGTTTGACTGTGGCCGGGGAGCTGTTTTTT. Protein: CAWSLTVAGELFF.

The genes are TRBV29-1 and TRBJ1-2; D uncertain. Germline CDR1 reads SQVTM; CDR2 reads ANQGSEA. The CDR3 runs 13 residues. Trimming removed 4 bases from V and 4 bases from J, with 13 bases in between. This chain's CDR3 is CSVGRRVGYGYTF. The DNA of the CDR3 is TGCAGCGTTGGACGGCGGGTAGGCTATGGCTACACCTTC.

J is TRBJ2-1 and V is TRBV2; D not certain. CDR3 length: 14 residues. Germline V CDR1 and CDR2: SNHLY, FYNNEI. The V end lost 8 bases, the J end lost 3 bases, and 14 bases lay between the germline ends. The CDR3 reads CASGLRYSYNEQFF. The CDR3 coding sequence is TGTGCCAGCGGTTTACGGTACAGCTACAATGAGCAGTTCTTC.

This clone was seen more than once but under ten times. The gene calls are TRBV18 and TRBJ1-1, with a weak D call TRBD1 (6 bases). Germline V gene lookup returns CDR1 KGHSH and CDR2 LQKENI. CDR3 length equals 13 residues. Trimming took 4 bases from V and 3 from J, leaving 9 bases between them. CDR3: CASSLDSHTEAFF. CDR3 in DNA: TGTGCCAGCTCACTGGACAGTCACACTGAAGCTTTCTTT.

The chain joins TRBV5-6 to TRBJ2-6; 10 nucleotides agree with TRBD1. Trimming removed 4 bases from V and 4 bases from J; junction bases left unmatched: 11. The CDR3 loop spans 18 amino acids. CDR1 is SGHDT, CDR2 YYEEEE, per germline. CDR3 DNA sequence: TGTGCCAGCAGCCGCAAACGACAGGGGGCGAGAGGGGCCAACGTCCTGACTTTC. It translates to CASSRKRQGARGANVLTF.

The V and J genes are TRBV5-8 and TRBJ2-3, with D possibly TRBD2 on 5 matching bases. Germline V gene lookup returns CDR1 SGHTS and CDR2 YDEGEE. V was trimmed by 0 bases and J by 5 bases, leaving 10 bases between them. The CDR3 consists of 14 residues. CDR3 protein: CASSLVAGRDTQYF. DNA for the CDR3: TGTGCCAGCAGCTTGGTGGCGGGCCGAGATACGCAGTATTTT.

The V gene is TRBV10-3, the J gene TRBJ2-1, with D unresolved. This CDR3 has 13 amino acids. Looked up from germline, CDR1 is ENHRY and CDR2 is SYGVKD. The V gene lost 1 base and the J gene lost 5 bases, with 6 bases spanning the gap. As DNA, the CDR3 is TGTGCCATCAGTGAGTTCCCTGACAATGAGCAGTTCTTC. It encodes CAISEFPDNEQFF.

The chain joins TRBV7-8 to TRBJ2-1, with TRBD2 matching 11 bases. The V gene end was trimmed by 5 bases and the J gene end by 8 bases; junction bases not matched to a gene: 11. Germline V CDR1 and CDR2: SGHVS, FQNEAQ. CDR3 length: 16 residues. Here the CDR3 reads CASSATGTSGVYEQFF. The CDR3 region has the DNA TGTGCCAGCAGCGCGACCGGGACTAGCGGTGTCTATGAGCAGTTCTTC.

CDR3 sequence (DNA): TGTGCCAGTAGCAAGACAGGGACCAGCACAGATACGCAGTATTTT. This translates into CASSKTGTSTDTQYF. The rearrangement uses TRBV19 and TRBJ2-3, with 7 nucleotides matching TRBD1. CDR3 length: 15 residues. CDR1 LNHDA and CDR2 SQIVND come from the germline V gene (reference sequence). J was trimmed by 0 bases and V by 6 bases; bases with no gene match: 6. The full variable domain, completed using reference TRBV19 and TRBJ2-3, is DGGITQSPKYLFRKEGQNVTLSCEQNLNHDAMYWYRQDPGQGLRLIYYSQIVNDFQKGDIAEGYSVSREKKESFPLTVTSAQKNPTAFYLCASSKTGTSTDTQYFGPGTRLTVL.

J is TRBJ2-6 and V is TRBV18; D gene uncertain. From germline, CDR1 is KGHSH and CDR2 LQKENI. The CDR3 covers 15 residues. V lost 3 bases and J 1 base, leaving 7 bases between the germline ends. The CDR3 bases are TGTGCCAGCTCACCGGCCGTTTCTGGGGCCAACGTCCTGACTTTC. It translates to CASSPAVSGANVLTF.

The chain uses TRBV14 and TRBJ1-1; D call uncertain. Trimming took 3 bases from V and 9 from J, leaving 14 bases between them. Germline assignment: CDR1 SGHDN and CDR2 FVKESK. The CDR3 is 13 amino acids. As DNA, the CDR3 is TGTGCCAGCAGCCAGGAGGCCCGAAGTCAAGCTTTCTTT. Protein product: CASSQEARSQAFF.

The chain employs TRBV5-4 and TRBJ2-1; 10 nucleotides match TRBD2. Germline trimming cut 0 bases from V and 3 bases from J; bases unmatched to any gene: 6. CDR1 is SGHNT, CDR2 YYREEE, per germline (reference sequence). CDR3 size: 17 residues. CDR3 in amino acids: CASSLGLAGVRYNEQFF. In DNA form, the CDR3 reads TGTGCCAGCAGCTTGGGGCTAGCGGGAGTACGCTACAATGAGCAGTTCTTC. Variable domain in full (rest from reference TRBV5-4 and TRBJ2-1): ETGVTQSPTHLIKTRGQQVTLRCSSQSGHNTVSWYQQALGQGPQFIFQYYREEENGRGNFPPRFSGLQFPNYSSELNVNALELDDSALYLCASSLGLAGVRYNEQFFGPGTRLTVL.

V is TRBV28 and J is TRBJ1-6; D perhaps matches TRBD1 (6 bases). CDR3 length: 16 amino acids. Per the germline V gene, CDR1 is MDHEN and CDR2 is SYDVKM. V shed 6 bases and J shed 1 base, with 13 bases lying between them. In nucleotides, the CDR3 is TGTGCCAGCAGCCCTGAACAGGGTTCCTATAATTCACCCCTCCACTTT. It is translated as CASSPEQGSYNSPLHF.

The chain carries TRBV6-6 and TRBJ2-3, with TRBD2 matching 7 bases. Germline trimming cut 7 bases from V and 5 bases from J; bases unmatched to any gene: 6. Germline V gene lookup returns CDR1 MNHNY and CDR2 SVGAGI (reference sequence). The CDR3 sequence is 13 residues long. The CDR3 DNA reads TGTGCCAGCATCACAGGCGGGGGAGATACGCAGTATTTT. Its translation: CASITGGGDTQYF.

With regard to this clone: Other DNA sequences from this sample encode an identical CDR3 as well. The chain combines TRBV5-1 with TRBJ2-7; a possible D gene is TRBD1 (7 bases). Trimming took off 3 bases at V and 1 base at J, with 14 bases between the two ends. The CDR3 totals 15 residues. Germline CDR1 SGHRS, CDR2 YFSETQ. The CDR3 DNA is TGCGCCAGCAGCTCGACAGGGACTCTATCCTACGAGCAGTACTTC. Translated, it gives CASSSTGTLSYEQYF.

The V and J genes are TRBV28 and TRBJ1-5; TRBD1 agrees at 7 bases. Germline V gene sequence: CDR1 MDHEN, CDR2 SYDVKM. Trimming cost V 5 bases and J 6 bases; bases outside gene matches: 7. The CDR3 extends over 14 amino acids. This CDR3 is CASSRGGGSQPQHF. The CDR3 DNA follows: TGTGCCAGCAGTAGAGGGGGCGGTAGTCAGCCCCAGCATTTT.

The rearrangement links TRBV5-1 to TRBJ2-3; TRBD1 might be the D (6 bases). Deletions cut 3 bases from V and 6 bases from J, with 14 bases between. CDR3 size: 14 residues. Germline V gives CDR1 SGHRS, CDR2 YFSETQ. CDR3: CASSSGAQGDTQYF. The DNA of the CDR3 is TGCGCCAGCAGCTCCGGTGCGCAGGGGGATACGCAGTATTTT.

The CDR3 DNA follows: TGTGCCAGCACACCATCAGGGGCCTATGGCTACACCTTC. Encoded protein: CASTPSGAYGYTF. The genes are TRBV6-1 and TRBJ1-2, with a weak D call TRBD1 (6 bases). Deletions cut 7 bases from V and 4 bases from J, with 13 bases between. This CDR3 spans 13 amino acids. Germline CDR1 and CDR2: MNHNS and SASEGT.

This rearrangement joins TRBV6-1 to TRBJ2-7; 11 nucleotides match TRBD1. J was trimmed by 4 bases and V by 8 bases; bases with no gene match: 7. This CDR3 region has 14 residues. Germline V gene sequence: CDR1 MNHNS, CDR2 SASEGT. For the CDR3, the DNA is TGTGCCAGCCCTACGGACAGGGGGCTTTACGAGCAGTACTTC. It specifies CASPTDRGLYEQYF.

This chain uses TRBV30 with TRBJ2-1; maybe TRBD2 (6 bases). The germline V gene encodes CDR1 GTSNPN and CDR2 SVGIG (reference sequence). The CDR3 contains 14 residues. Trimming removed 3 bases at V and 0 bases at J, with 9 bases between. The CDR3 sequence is CAWRKGGSYNEQFF. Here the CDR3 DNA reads TGTGCCTGGAGAAAGGGAGGCTCCTACAATGAGCAGTTCTTC.

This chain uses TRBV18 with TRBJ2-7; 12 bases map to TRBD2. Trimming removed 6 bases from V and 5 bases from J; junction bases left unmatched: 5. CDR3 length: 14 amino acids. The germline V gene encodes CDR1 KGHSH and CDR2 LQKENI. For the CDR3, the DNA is TGTGCCAGCTCTTACAGACTAGCGGGAGACGAGCAGTACTTC. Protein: CASSYRLAGDEQYF.

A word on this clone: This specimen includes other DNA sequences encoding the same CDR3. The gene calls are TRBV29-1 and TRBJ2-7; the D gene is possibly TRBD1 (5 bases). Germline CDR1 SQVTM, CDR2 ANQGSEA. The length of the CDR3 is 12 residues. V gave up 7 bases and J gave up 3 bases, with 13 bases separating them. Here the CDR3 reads CSAETDYYEQYF. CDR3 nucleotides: TGCAGCGCTGAGACAGATTACTACGAGCAGTACTTC.

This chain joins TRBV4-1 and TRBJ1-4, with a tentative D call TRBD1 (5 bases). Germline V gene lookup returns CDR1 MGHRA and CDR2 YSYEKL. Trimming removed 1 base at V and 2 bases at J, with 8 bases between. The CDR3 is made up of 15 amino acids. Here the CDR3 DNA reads TGCGCCAGCAGCCAAGTAGCAGGGACTAATGAAAAACTGTTTTTT. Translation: CASSQVAGTNEKLFF.

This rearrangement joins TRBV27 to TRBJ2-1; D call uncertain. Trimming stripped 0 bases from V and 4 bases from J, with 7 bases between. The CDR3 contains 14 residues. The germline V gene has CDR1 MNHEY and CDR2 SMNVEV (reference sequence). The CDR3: CASSLSWRYNEQFF. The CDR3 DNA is TGTGCCAGCAGTTTATCGTGGCGGTACAATGAGCAGTTCTTC.